These 31 T cell receptor beta chains were sequenced from one sample in a study of identical twins. From the 5' RACE reads, TCRdb called clonotypes with MiXCR, one entry per CDR3 protein. Here the sample spans about 290,000 distinct CDR3 sequences, around 9.7% being singletons. These data were likewise used in another study, on yellow fever vaccine responses in identical twins.

The sample consisted of CD8+ T cells sorted from blood. These receptors were collected from a woman aged 18-30 years in good health.

The V gene is TRBV19, the J gene TRBJ1-5, with a tentative D call TRBD1 (5 bases). This CDR3 comprises 13 residues. V was clipped by 6 bases and J by 2 bases, with 8 bases between them. CDR1 is LNHDA, CDR2 SQIVND, per germline (reference sequence). CDR3 nucleotide sequence: TGTGCCAGTAGAATACAGGGCAATCAGCCCCAGCATTTT. Translation: CASRIQGNQPQHF. Drawing the rest from reference TRBV19 and TRBJ1-5, the complete variable domain is DGGITQSPKYLFRKEGQNVTLSCEQNLNHDAMYWYRQDPGQGLRLIYYSQIVNDFQKGDIAEGYSVSREKKESFPLTVTSAQKNPTAFYLCASRIQGNQPQHFGDGTRLSIL.

J is TRBJ2-5 and V is TRBV4-3; TRBD1 matches 9 bases. The CDR3 sequence is 15 residues long. Germline loops: CDR1 LGHNA, CDR2 YSLEER. V was pared by 3 bases and J by 0 bases, with 2 bases of the junction left unmatched. The CDR3 DNA reads as TGCGCCAGCAGCCAGAGGACAGGGGACCAAGAGACCCAGTACTTC. Residues: CASSQRTGDQETQYF.

Many counts were recorded for this clonotype. V and J are TRBV4-2 and TRBJ2-3; TRBD2 matches 13 bases. The germline V gene encodes CDR1 LGHNA and CDR2 YNFKEQ. The J segment lost 0 bases and the V segment lost 1 base, leaving 4 bases of the junction unmatched. The CDR3 loop spans 18 amino acids. This CDR3 is CASSQGLAGGLSTDTQYF. The CDR3 coding sequence is TGTGCCAGCAGCCAAGGACTAGCGGGGGGCCTTAGCACAGATACGCAGTATTTT.

This clonotype was seen at least ten times. The V gene is TRBV14, the J gene TRBJ2-1; D uncertain. CDR3 size: 16 residues. Trimming removed 0 bases at V and 2 bases at J, with 11 bases between. From germline, CDR1 is SGHDN and CDR2 FVKESK. The CDR3 nucleotides are TGTGCCAGCAGCCAAGAAGGACGAATCACCTACAATGAGCAGTTCTTC. Protein product: CASSQEGRITYNEQFF.

This clonotype is large in the sample. J is TRBJ2-7 and V is TRBV7-9; 7 nucleotides agree with TRBD1. Looked up from germline, CDR1 is SEHNR and CDR2 is FQNEAQ (reference sequence). This CDR3 is built from 13 residues. The V gene end was trimmed by 2 bases and the J gene end by 4 bases; junction bases not matched to a gene: 2. DNA for the CDR3: TGTGCCAGCAGCTTACAGGGGGATTACGAGCAGTACTTC. Protein product: CASSLQGDYEQYF.

This chain joins TRBV20-1 and TRBJ1-1; D call uncertain. Trimming stripped 4 bases from V and 7 bases from J, with 16 bases between. The CDR3 length is 13 residues. The germline gives CDR1 DFQATT, CDR2 SNEGSKA (reference sequence). For the CDR3, the DNA is TGCAGTGCTAAGGTGGGGTCGGTCAATGAAGCTTTCTTT. It encodes CSAKVGSVNEAFF.

This chain joins TRBV14 and TRBJ2-3; D remains ambiguous. The germline V gene encodes CDR1 SGHDN and CDR2 FVKESK. V gave up 3 bases and J gave up 0 bases, with 10 bases separating them. This CDR3 has 15 residues. This CDR3 reads CASSQRRHSTDTQYF. As DNA, the CDR3 is TGTGCCAGCAGCCAGCGTCGTCACAGCACAGATACGCAGTATTTT.

V and J are TRBV20-1 and TRBJ2-7, with D perhaps TRBD2 (6 bases). Germline loops: CDR1 DFQATT, CDR2 SNEGSKA (reference sequence). CDR3 length: 12 residues. V shed 5 bases and J shed 0 bases, with 8 bases lying between them. The CDR3 sequence: CSAGSGSYEQYF. CDR3 DNA: TGCAGTGCTGGTAGCGGCTCCTACGAGCAGTACTTC.

This sequence joins TRBV5-1 and TRBJ2-3; D is ambiguous. CDR1 is SGHRS and CDR2 is YFSETQ in the germline V gene. V lost 2 bases and J 0 bases, leaving 10 bases between the germline ends. This CDR3 is built from 15 residues. As DNA, the CDR3 is TGCGCCAGCAGCTTTTTGGGCGGCAGCACAGATACGCAGTATTTT. Encoded protein: CASSFLGGSTDTQYF.

This clonotype was seen at least ten times. The chain joins TRBV10-3 to TRBJ2-1; 8 bases agree with TRBD2. The V gene's germline CDR1 is ENHRY and CDR2 SYGVKD. V was pared by 4 bases and J by 3 bases, with 2 bases of the junction left unmatched. This CDR3 comprises 14 residues. The CDR3 DNA reads TGTGCCATCAGTGGTAGCGGGATCTACAATGAGCAGTTCTTC. Translating gives CAISGSGIYNEQFF.

The chain joins TRBV6-2 or TRBV6-3 to TRBJ2-7, with D possibly called TRBD1 or TRBD2 (6 bases each). V dropped 1 base and J dropped 2 bases, with 12 bases sitting between them. Germline values: CDR1 MNHEY, CDR2 SVGEGT. This CDR3 contains 15 residues. The CDR3 loop is CASSYYREDPYEQYF. DNA of the CDR3: TGTGCCAGCAGTTACTACAGGGAGGACCCCTACGAGCAGTACTTC.

This clonotype came up a few times. This chain uses TRBV7-9 with TRBJ2-1, with D unclear. The V and J ends lost 1 base and 8 bases respectively, with 6 bases between them. Germline-derived CDR1 and CDR2 are SEHNR and FQNEAQ (reference sequence). The CDR3 has 12 amino acids. Here the CDR3 reads CASSLESDEQFF. The CDR3 DNA reads as TGTGCCAGCAGCTTAGAGTCCGATGAGCAGTTCTTC.

This clonotype has ten or more counts. The chain couples TRBV25-1 to TRBJ1-3; weak D call: TRBD1 (6 bases). CDR3 length equals 18 residues. V lost 2 bases and J 4 bases, leaving 21 bases between the germline ends. CDR1 and CDR2 from the germline V gene are MGHDK and SYGVNS. CDR3 amino acids: CASSEPVLRDTKGNTIYF. The CDR3 DNA is TGTGCCAGCAGTGAACCCGTTTTAAGGGACACGAAAGGAAACACCATATATTTT.

The chain has TRBV7-9 and TRBJ2-2; D is uncertain. This CDR3 spans 15 amino acids. Deletions cut 2 bases from V and 3 bases from J, with 10 bases between. Germline assignment: CDR1 SEHNR and CDR2 FQNEAQ (reference sequence). This chain's CDR3 is CASSLRTVDTGELFF. CDR3 coding DNA: TGTGCCAGCAGCTTACGGACGGTTGACACCGGGGAGCTGTTTTTT.

There are many counts of this clonotype. The J gene is TRBJ2-7, the V gene TRBV12-3 or TRBV12-4, with TRBD1 identical over 7 bases. This CDR3 spans 15 amino acids. V lost 5 bases, J lost 2 bases, and 9 bases stayed unmatched. CDR3 loop: CASSPWTGEPYEQYF. DNA for the CDR3: TGTGCCAGCAGTCCTTGGACAGGCGAGCCCTACGAGCAGTACTTC.

This chain uses TRBV4-3 with TRBJ2-7; 7 bases are a match to TRBD1. V lost 4 bases and J lost 2; bases outside the gene matches: 8. Germline loops: CDR1 LGHNA, CDR2 YSLEER. The CDR3 totals 15 residues. The CDR3 DNA reads as TGCGCCAGCAGCCCGACGTGGGACAGCACCTACGAGCAGTACTTC. Amino acids: CASSPTWDSTYEQYF.

CDR3 nucleotide sequence: TGTGCCAGCAGCAAAGTCAATGCCTGGGACAGGAAAGAGACCCAGTACTTC. This sequence encodes CASSKVNAWDRKETQYF. This chain links TRBV21-1 with TRBJ2-5; the table's D call, TRBD1, has no DNA check behind it. TRBV21-1 is a pseudogene locus. There are 17 residues in the CDR3.

This clonotype came up many times. Relative to the germline gene, one junction end is altered; a read error may explain this. The chain employs TRBV27 and TRBJ2-7; D gene unclear. This CDR3 is built from 13 residues. Germline V lookup: CDR1 MNHEY, CDR2 SMNVEV (reference sequence). CDR3 sequence: CACSLSAAYEQYF. The DNA for the CDR3 is TGTGCCTGCAGTTTAAGTGCGGCCTACGAGCAGTACTTC.

For this clonotype: A read error may account for a junction end that differs from germline. This CDR3 is CASSLVPGYEQFF. Written as DNA, the CDR3 is TGTGCTAGCAGCTTAGTCCCGGGGTATGAGCAGTTCTTC. The rearrangement links TRBV7-7 to TRBJ2-1; weak D call: TRBD2 (5 bases). There are 13 residues in the CDR3. The germline V gene has CDR1 SSHAT and CDR2 FNYEAQ (reference sequence).

V gene TRBV7-9 combines with J gene TRBJ2-7; a possible D gene is TRBD1 (6 bases). Looked up from germline, CDR1 is SEHNR and CDR2 is FQNEAQ (reference sequence). This CDR3 contains 14 residues. Trimming removed 5 bases from V and 3 bases from J, with 14 bases in between. The CDR3 DNA reads as TGTGCCAGCAGCCGAACGGACAGTCACTACGAGCAGTACTTC. Its translation is CASSRTDSHYEQYF.

The rearrangement joins TRBV11-2 to TRBJ2-7; 11 nucleotides align to TRBD2. With V trimmed by 0 bases and J by 4 bases, 5 bases remained unmatched. Germline CDR1 is SGHAT and CDR2 is FQNNGV. The CDR3 totals 16 residues. The CDR3 coding sequence is TGTGCCAGCAGCTTAGAGATAGCGGGAGGGCCATACGAGCAGTACTTC. It is translated as CASSLEIAGGPYEQYF.

The table lists this clonotype with a few counts. V is TRBV2 and J is TRBJ2-7; TRBD2 matches 10 bases. Losses at the gene ends were 4 bases for V and 0 bases for J; bases not matched to a gene: 6. CDR1 is SNHLY, CDR2 FYNNEI, per germline. This CDR3 is 16 amino acids long. The CDR3 loop reads CASSVEREGLSYEQYF. The CDR3 coding sequence is TGTGCCAGCAGTGTGGAGCGGGAGGGCCTCTCCTACGAGCAGTACTTC.

This clonotype was counted many times. The chain recombines TRBV4-3 with TRBJ2-7, with TRBD2 matching 14 bases. V trimming: 2 bases; J trimming: 6 bases; junction bases outside the gene matches: 6. The V gene's germline CDR1 is LGHNA and CDR2 YSLEER. The length of the CDR3 is 16 residues. The CDR3 nucleotides read TGCGCCAGCAGCCAACTAGGACTAGCGGGAGGCTCCGAGCAGTACTTC. Amino acids: CASSQLGLAGGSEQYF.

Ten or more counts support this clonotype. This chain joins TRBV6-2 or TRBV6-3 and TRBJ2-1; the match to TRBD2 covers 11 bases. This CDR3 is built from 16 residues. CDR1 is MNHEY, CDR2 SVGEGT, per germline. V dropped 0 bases and J dropped 4; count of bases not matched to a gene: 2. As DNA, the CDR3 is TGTGCCAGCAGTTACTCTCGGACTAGCGGGTACAATGAGCAGTTCTTC. Its translation is CASSYSRTSGYNEQFF.

V and J are TRBV28 and TRBJ2-1; no reliable D call. This CDR3 is built from 15 residues. Trimming pared 4 bases from V and 8 bases from J, leaving 18 bases between. Per the germline V gene, CDR1 is MDHEN and CDR2 is SYDVKM. The DNA for the CDR3 is TGTGCCAGCAGTTCCCCCTTCGGGCTAGGCTATGAGCAGTTCTTC. Amino acid sequence: CASSSPFGLGYEQFF.

The chain couples TRBV7-9 to TRBJ2-7; a possible D gene is TRBD1 (8 bases). This CDR3 has 14 residues. Per the germline V gene, CDR1 is SEHNR and CDR2 is FQNEAQ (reference sequence). V lost 3 bases and J lost 6, with 15 bases in between. CDR3 sequence reads: CASSFLQGGAEQYF. In DNA form, the CDR3 reads TGTGCCAGCAGCTTCCTACAGGGGGGGGCCGAGCAGTACTTC.

The CDR3 sequence is CASSLVWGLAETYNEQFF. The CDR3 region has the DNA TGTGCCAGCAGCTTAGTCTGGGGACTAGCGGAGACCTACAATGAGCAGTTCTTC. V usage is TRBV7-6 and J usage is TRBJ2-1; 11 bases line up with TRBD2. Unmatched junction bases numbered 7, after V lost 1 base and J lost 2 bases. Germline V gene sequence: CDR1 SGHVS, CDR2 FNYEAQ. This CDR3 contains 18 residues.

The V and J genes are TRBV20-1 and TRBJ2-7; 8 bases fit TRBD2. The CDR3 length is 15 residues. With 7 bases clipped from V and 2 bases from J, the junction kept 13 bases outside the gene matches. Germline values: CDR1 DFQATT, CDR2 SNEGSKA (reference sequence). CDR3 DNA: TGCAGTGTCCAGACTAGCGAGAATGCTCCCTACGAGCAGTACTTC. Its translation is CSVQTSENAPYEQYF.

This clonotype came up a few times. The rearrangement joins TRBV7-9 to TRBJ2-3, with D possibly TRBD2 on 5 matching bases. The V end was cut by 1 base, the J end by 7 bases, with 18 bases between. The CDR3 covers 16 residues. Germline CDR1 and CDR2: SEHNR and FQNEAQ (reference sequence). CDR3: CASSLVSGSSLNTQYF. For the CDR3, the DNA is TGTGCCAGCAGCTTAGTATCGGGGAGTAGCCTAAATACGCAGTATTTT.

This clonotype appeared many times. The gene calls are TRBV11-2 and TRBJ2-7; possible D gene TRBD2, 6 bases. V lost 1 base and J 0 bases, leaving 10 bases between the germline ends. The CDR3 loop spans 15 amino acids. CDR1 and CDR2 from the germline V gene are SGHAT and FQNNGV. The CDR3 DNA sequence: TGTGCCAGCAGCTTAGTAGAGGGAGGCTCCTACGAGCAGTACTTC. Its translation is CASSLVEGGSYEQYF.

This clonotype was recorded at least ten times. The rearrangement uses TRBV6-2 or TRBV6-3 and TRBJ2-5; the match to TRBD1 covers 7 bases. After removal of 5 bases from V and 0 bases from J, the junction contained 3 bases not matched to a gene. The CDR3 is 14 amino acids. Germline CDR1 and CDR2: MNHEY and SVGEGT. The CDR3 coding sequence is TGTGCCAGCAGTACAGACAGGGACCAAGAGACCCAGTACTTC. Protein sequence: CASSTDRDQETQYF.